This TCR beta chain was profiled in a study of blood T cells in healthy people across ages. The CDR3 is 15 residues long. In germline, CDR1 is MDHEN, CDR2 SYDVKM. This clonotype was detected a few times. A read error may account for a junction end that differs from germline. A second PCR, run for about 7 to 11 cycles, used a sample-barcoded 5' primer plus a J-beta primer mix. TCRdb called the 5' RACE reads again in MiXCR, with one record for every CDR3 protein. The repertoire has roughly 500,000 distinct CDR3 sequences, about 26% of them found once; the top ten carry around 20%. V gene TRBV28 combines with J gene TRBJ2-7, with TRBD2 matching over 8 bases. This sequence was found in a woman in her sixties or seventies in good health. Sequencing was carried out using blood. The DNA for the CDR3 is TGTGCCAGCAGTTTACGAACTAGCGGCTCCTACGAGCAGCACTTC. This encodes CASSLRTSGSYEQHF.